A single sample gave rise to the 20 T cell receptor beta chains below, sequenced in a study of shared clonotypes between healthy human individuals. The repertoire was sequenced with immunoSEQ multiplex PCR; TCRdb's copy has only in-frame clones and lacks some. The top ten clones hold roughly 0.36% of a sample with a few million clones, 85% to 95% of them seen once. The sample consisted of naive CD4+ T cells from PBMCs. Subset noted: CD45RA+ positively selected. The receptors shown here come from a man between 18 and 29 years old in good health. Some clones in this sample may be carry-over from other donors' samples.

This clone appeared a single time. V usage is TRBV28 and J usage is TRBJ1-1; tentatively, D is TRBD1 (5 bases). Germline-derived CDR1 and CDR2 are MDHEN and SYDVKM. The CDR3 has 12 residues. The V and J ends lost 7 bases and 1 base respectively, with 7 bases between them. CDR3 DNA: TGTGCCAGCAAGGGGCCGAACACTGAAGCTTTCTTT. Its protein product is CASKGPNTEAFF.

The V gene is TRBV29-1, the J gene TRBJ2-7, with 7 bases matching TRBD2. Per germline, CDR1 SQVTM and CDR2 ANQGSEA. The V segment lost 8 bases and the J segment 6 bases; nucleotides outside the gene matches: 25. This CDR3 is built from 17 residues. The CDR3 DNA reads TGCAGCATTCGGGACCTAGGCGGGAGCCCCCGGATCGGCGAGCAGTACTTC. Translation: CSIRDLGGSPRIGEQYF.

This clone was counted once. The V call is TRBV19, the J call TRBJ2-7; TRBD1 matches 7 bases. The germline V gene has CDR1 LNHDA and CDR2 SQIVND (reference sequence). The V gene end was trimmed by 6 bases and the J gene end by 1 base; junction bases not matched to a gene: 9. The CDR3 length is 15 residues. Written as DNA, the CDR3 is TGTGCCAGTAGAGGGGGAAGCAGGGGGTCCTACGAGCAGTACTTC. This encodes CASRGGSRGSYEQYF.

J is TRBJ2-7 and V is TRBV5-1; 14 bases are a match to TRBD2. Germline loops: CDR1 SGHRS, CDR2 YFSETQ. This CDR3 region has 14 residues. The trim removed 3 bases at V and 6 bases at J, leaving 2 bases unmatched. The CDR3 coding sequence is TGCGCCAGCAGCTCGGGACTAGCGGGAGCCGAGCAGTACTTC. As protein: CASSSGLAGAEQYF. Looking up the rest from reference TRBV5-1 and TRBJ2-7 gives the full variable domain: KAGVTQTPRYLIKTRGQQVTLSCSPISGHRSVSWYQQTPGQGLQFLFEYFSETQRNKGNFPGRFSGRQFSNSRSEMNVSTLELGDSALYLCASSSGLAGAEQYFGPGTRLTVT.

The V call is TRBV27, the J call TRBJ2-5, with D unresolved. Between the trimmed V and J ends, which lost 6 bases and 4 bases, there was a span of 18 bases. Germline V lookup: CDR1 MNHEY, CDR2 SMNVEV (reference sequence). The CDR3 loop spans 15 amino acids. DNA for the CDR3: TGTGCCAGCAGCCAAATTGGAAGCTTACGAGAGACCCAGTACTTC. It translates to CASSQIGSLRETQYF.

The chain carries TRBV4-3 and TRBJ1-4, with D hard to call. The CDR3 is 17 residues long. The germline CDR1 and CDR2 sequences are LGHNA and YSLEER. V was trimmed by 0 bases and J by 8 bases, leaving 19 bases between them. CDR3 protein: CASSQEAVLFSGEKLFF. The CDR3 DNA reads TGCGCCAGCAGCCAAGAGGCGGTGCTCTTTAGCGGAGAAAAACTGTTTTTT.

With respect to this clone: No DNA is shown, since the ends of the CDR3 on it are uncertain; the CDR3 is the one TCRdb lists. The V call is TRBV11-2, the J call TRBJ2-1. Germline CDR1 reads SGHAT; CDR2 reads FQNNGV. Termini included, the CDR3 measures 16 amino acids. The CDR3 loop reads CASSPHLDGVGFGAFF.

J is TRBJ1-4 and V is TRBV7-2; D gene ambiguous. CDR3 length: 16 amino acids. Germline assignment: CDR1 SGHTA and CDR2 FQGNSA. V lost 5 bases to trimming and J lost 4 bases, with 17 bases between them. CDR3 sequence reads: CASSPNPPVLNEKLFF. The CDR3 nucleotides read TGTGCCAGCAGCCCCAATCCCCCGGTTCTTAATGAAAAACTGTTTTTT.

The chain joins TRBV5-6 to TRBJ1-5, with D uncertain. Trimming pared 3 bases from V and 1 base from J, leaving 14 bases between. The CDR3 contains 16 residues. Germline CDR1 is SGHDT and CDR2 is YYEEEE. The CDR3 DNA sequence: TGTGCCAGCAGCTATGGAAGAGGGAGGAGCAATCAGCCCCAGCATTTT. It yields the protein CASSYGRGRSNQPQHF.

This clone was detected once. The V call is TRBV7-9, the J call TRBJ1-2; unclear D gene. V was clipped by 5 bases and J by 13 bases, with 23 bases between them. Germline CDR1 is SEHNR and CDR2 is FQNEAQ (reference sequence). The CDR3 is 14 amino acids. As DNA, the CDR3 is TGTGCCAGCAGCCGACCGCCGGTACTCCCTCCCCTCACCTTC. This sequence encodes CASSRPPVLPPLTF.

The chain joins TRBV7-2 to TRBJ2-1, with a tentative D call TRBD2 (6 bases). V lost 2 bases to trimming and J lost 2 bases, with 13 bases between them. The CDR3 runs to 16 residues. Germline CDR1 reads SGHTA; CDR2 reads FQGNSA. The CDR3 DNA reads as TGTGCCAGCAGCTTAAATCCCGCGGGACCCTACAATGAGCAGTTCTTC. Amino acid sequence: CASSLNPAGPYNEQFF.

V is TRBV5-1 and J is TRBJ2-2; TRBD2 matches 7 bases. The germline V gene has CDR1 SGHRS and CDR2 YFSETQ. The V and J ends lost 4 bases and 2 bases, in that order; junction bases with no gene match: 8. This CDR3 region has 16 residues. CDR3 in amino acids: CASSPGLRLNTGELFF. CDR3 nucleotide sequence: TGCGCCAGCAGCCCGGGACTACGACTTAACACCGGGGAGCTGTTTTTT.

J is TRBJ2-4 and V is TRBV7-9; D is possibly TRBD1 (6 bases). This CDR3 has 16 residues. The V end was cut by 4 bases, the J end by 0 bases, with 13 bases between. The germline V gene has CDR1 SEHNR and CDR2 FQNEAQ (reference sequence). CDR3 residues: CASSWTGTPAKNIQYF. DNA for the CDR3: TGTGCCAGCAGCTGGACCGGGACACCAGCCAAAAACATTCAGTACTTC. The full variable domain, rest sourced from reference TRBV7-9 and TRBJ2-4, is DTGVSQNPRHKITKRGQNVTFRCDPISEHNRLYWYRQTLGQGPEFLTYFQNEAQLEKSRLLSDRFSAERPKGSFSTLEIQRTEQGDSAMYLCASSWTGTPAKNIQYFGAGTRLSVL.

This clone was picked up one time. This CDR3 reads CASSLSSWDRPGNTEAFF. The CDR3 DNA is TGTGCCAGCAGTTTATCATCTTGGGACAGGCCGGGAAACACTGAAGCTTTCTTT. The V and J genes are TRBV27 and TRBJ1-1; 8 bases line up with TRBD1. This CDR3 is 18 amino acids long. After removal of 0 bases from V and 2 bases from J, the junction contained 11 bases not matched to a gene. Germline V gene lookup returns CDR1 MNHEY and CDR2 SMNVEV (reference sequence).

The chain joins TRBV6-1 to TRBJ2-6; weak D call: TRBD1 (5 bases). Between the trimmed V and J ends, which lost 3 bases and 1 base, there was a span of 10 bases. Germline CDR1 and CDR2: MNHNS and SASEGT. There are 16 residues in the CDR3. The CDR3: CASSEPRASGANVLTF. As DNA, the CDR3 is TGTGCCAGCAGTGAGCCCAGGGCATCTGGGGCCAACGTCCTGACTTTC.

This clone has only one observation. The chain links TRBV28 to TRBJ2-3; maybe TRBD2 (6 bases). Trimming cost V 5 bases and J 0 bases, with 21 bases left between them. The CDR3 extends over 18 amino acids. Per the germline V gene, CDR1 is MDHEN and CDR2 is SYDVKM. The CDR3 spells CASSTFGVGGPSTDTQYF. DNA of the CDR3: TGTGCCAGCAGTACATTTGGGGTCGGGGGACCAAGCACAGATACGCAGTATTTT.

V usage is TRBV6-6 and J usage is TRBJ1-6; the match to TRBD1 covers 7 bases. Per germline, CDR1 MNHNY and CDR2 SVGAGI (reference sequence). The J segment lost 1 base and the V segment lost 6 bases, leaving 3 bases of the junction unmatched. This CDR3 region has 15 residues. The CDR3 region is CASSDRASYNSPLHF. CDR3 nucleotide sequence: TGTGCCAGCAGCGACAGGGCTTCCTATAATTCACCCCTCCACTTT.

The rearrangement links TRBV18 to TRBJ1-4, with TRBD1 matching 12 bases. The V gene's germline CDR1 is KGHSH and CDR2 LQKENI. J gave up 8 bases and V 3 bases, and 4 bases lay outside the gene matches. CDR3 length equals 15 residues. The CDR3 DNA reads as TGTGCCAGCTCACCCGGGACAGGGGGCGAAGAAAAACTGTTTTTT. It translates to CASSPGTGGEEKLFF.

CDR3 in DNA: TGTGCCAGCAGCCCATATAGACTAGCGGGAGGGTCAGAGACCCAGTACTTC. Encoded protein: CASSPYRLAGGSETQYF. The chain employs TRBV5-5 and TRBJ2-5; 14 nucleotides agree with TRBD2. This CDR3 has 17 amino acids. Germline lookup yields CDR1 SGHKS and CDR2 YYEKEE (reference sequence). V gave up 4 bases and J gave up 4 bases; unmatched junction bases: 9. The variable domain in full, with the rest retrieved from reference TRBV5-5 and TRBJ2-5, is DAGVTQSPTHLIKTRGQQVTLRCSPISGHKSVSWYQQVLGQGPQFIFQYYEKEERGRGNFPDRFSARQFPNYSSELNVNALLLGDSALYLCASSPYRLAGGSETQYFGPGTRLLVL.

The chain uses TRBV2 and TRBJ1-1, with 8 bases matching TRBD1. Losses at the gene ends were 3 bases for V and 5 bases for J; bases not matched to a gene: 14. CDR1 is SNHLY, CDR2 FYNNEI, per germline. This CDR3 is built from 17 residues. CDR3 region: CASSDIGTGTGTTEAFF. CDR3 coding DNA: TGTGCCAGCAGTGATATTGGAACAGGGACAGGAACAACTGAAGCTTTCTTT.